A selection of T cell receptor beta chains follows, all from one sample in a study of blood T cell repertoires in COVID-19. The table came from immunoSEQ multiplex PCR; TCRdb's copy has only in-frame clones and leaves some out. The profile shows about 190,000 clones, 80% to 90% of them singletons. The specimen sequenced was peripheral blood. These TCRs come from a young man with active or convalescent COVID-19. Each CDR3 is given with its conserved first and last residue. A D gene is named only where the DNA matches it firmly. Clone size is stated in some rows and not others, as once, few, many or a class when expanded.

>-|TRBJ2-1|TRBD2|TRBV2
TGTGCCAGCAGGCTAGCGGGGGTCCAGGGGGAGCAGTTCTTC
CASRLAGVQGEQFF
>once|TRBJ1-3|-|TRBV14
TGTGCCAGCAGCCTACTAAGAAACACCATATATTTT
CASSLLRNTIYF
>-|TRBJ1-4|TRBD1|TRBV4-1
TGCGCCAGCAGCCTATACGGACAGGGTTCAACTAATGAAAAACTGTTTTTT
CASSLYGQGSTNEKLFF
>-|TRBJ1-2|-|TRBV27
TGTGCCAGCAGTTCCGGACAAGCCTATGGCTACACCTTC
CASSSGQAYGYTF
>once|TRBJ2-1|TRBD2|TRBV7-9
TGTGCCAGCAGCTTAGTCCGGACTAGCGAGGGCAATGAGCAGTTCTTC
CASSLVRTSEGNEQFF
>-|TRBJ2-5|TRBD2|TRBV5-6
TGTGCCAGCAGCGTGACTAGCGGGGGGGCCGAAGAGACCCAGTACTTC
CASSVTSGGAEETQYF
>-|TRBJ1-3|TRBD1|TRBV9
TGTGCCAGCAGCATGGACAGGGACTCTGGAAACACCATATATTTT
CASSMDRDSGNTIYF
>-|TRBJ1-6|-|TRBV5-6
TGTGCCAGCAGCTTGACGGGGGGTTCACCCCTCCACTTT
CASSLTGGSPLHF
>-|TRBJ1-4|-|TRBV7-9
TGTGCCAGCAGCCCGAGGGTAGTTAATGAAAAACTGTTTTTT
CASSPRVVNEKLFF
>-|TRBJ1-3|TRBD1|TRBV11-2
TGTGCCAGCAGCTTAGTAGTCGGACAGGCCTTCGACCTTGGAAACACCATATATTTT
CASSLVVGQAFDLGNTIYF
>-|TRBJ2-7|-|TRBV6-5
TGTGCCAGCAGTTACTCGAGCGGGCTAAGCTCCTACGAGCAGTACTTC
CASSYSSGLSSYEQYF
>-|TRBJ1-6|TRBD1|TRBV5-5
TGTGCCAGCAGCTCCCGTGGGACAGGGGTTAATTCACCCCTCCACTTT
CASSSRGTGVNSPLHF
>-|TRBJ2-7|TRBD1|TRBV5-8
TGTGCCAGCAAAACCGGGACAGGAGCCTACGAGCAGTACTTC
CASKTGTGAYEQYF
>-|TRBJ2-1|-|TRBV5-1
TGCGCCAGCAGCCCCGGCGACGGCCAGACAGGCAATGAGCAGTTCTTC
CASSPGDGQTGNEQFF
>-|TRBJ2-5|-|TRBV6-5
TGTGCCAGCAGTTACGGTGTCGGGGGTAACCAAGAGACCCAGTACTTC
CASSYGVGGNQETQYF